The 14 T cell receptor beta chains in this list originate from one sample, sequenced in a study of cytomegalovirus exposure and HLA in healthy donors. The PCR had 60 Vbeta and 13 Jbeta primers. Assay: immunoSEQ multiplex PCR; the TCRdb copy retains only in-frame clones and omits some. This sample has approximately 190,000 clones; more than 75% occur once, and the top ten carry approximately 0.8%. Sequencing input: PBMCs. The receptors were sampled from a woman aged 18-29 years in good health and CMV-seronegative.

The rearrangement uses TRBV27 and TRBJ1-2; 9 bases match TRBD1. Per the germline V gene, CDR1 is MNHEY and CDR2 is SMNVEV (reference sequence). The CDR3 is made up of 16 amino acids. V lost 3 bases and J lost 1; bases outside the gene matches: 6. The CDR3 coding sequence is TGTGCCAGCAGTTTTCACAGGGGGCCTCGTAACTATGGCTACACCTTC. Protein: CASSFHRGPRNYGYTF.

The chain is built from TRBV29-1 and TRBJ1-2; TRBD1 is a possible D gene (5 bases). This CDR3 spans 11 amino acids. The V end was cut by 7 bases, the J end by 8 bases, with 14 bases between. Germline V gene lookup returns CDR1 SQVTM and CDR2 ANQGSEA. The DNA of the CDR3 is TGCAGCGACCAGGACAATTACGGCTACACCTTC. This sequence encodes CSDQDNYGYTF.

The chain recombines TRBV27 with TRBJ2-1; 9 bases agree with TRBD1. From germline, CDR1 is MNHEY and CDR2 SMNVEV (reference sequence). Unmatched junction bases numbered 8, after V lost 7 bases and J lost 10 bases. This CDR3 is built from 13 residues. The CDR3 coding sequence is TGTGCCAGCACCCTTATGGACAGGGGAGAGCAGTTCTTC. Translation gives CASTLMDRGEQFF.

This clone appeared a few times. The chain recombines TRBV6-5 with TRBJ2-7, with D hard to call. The CDR3 spans 13 residues. Germline CDR1 reads MNHEY; CDR2 reads SVGAGI. Trimming left V 6 bases short and J 7 bases short, with 16 bases between. The CDR3 is CASRISPSREQYF. The CDR3 DNA reads TGTGCCAGCAGAATAAGCCCGAGCAGGGAGCAGTACTTC.

This chain links TRBV19 with TRBJ1-4; D might be TRBD1 (5 bases). CDR3 length equals 13 residues. Germline V CDR1 and CDR2: LNHDA, SQIVND (reference sequence). V lost 3 bases, J lost 7 bases, and 9 bases lay in between. The CDR3 protein is CASSIQGGEKLFF. CDR3 DNA: TGTGCCAGTAGTATCCAGGGAGGTGAAAAACTGTTTTTT.

This clone was recorded once. Here the CDR3 reads CASSPGRDPGKETQYF. The CDR3 DNA reads TGTGCCAGCAGCCCCGGGCGGGACCCGGGGAAAGAGACCCAGTACTTC. The rearrangement joins TRBV7-3 to TRBJ2-5; D perhaps matches TRBD2 (6 bases). Germline V gene data show CDR1 as SGHTA and CDR2 as FQGTGA. This CDR3 has 16 amino acids. The V end was cut by 5 bases, the J end by 3 bases, with 19 bases between.

The genes are TRBV30 and TRBJ2-3; no reliable D call. The ends were cut back, 0 bases at V and 4 bases at J, with 5 bases in the middle. Germline CDR1 reads GTSNPN; CDR2 reads SVGIG (reference sequence). CDR3 length: 12 amino acids. CDR3 nucleotides: TGTGCCTGGAGTGTTCGGGCAGATACGCAGTATTTT. It specifies CAWSVRADTQYF.

The chain combines TRBV9 with TRBJ2-3; 9 nucleotides agree with TRBD2. This CDR3 region has 15 residues. Looked up from germline, CDR1 is SGDLS and CDR2 is YYNGEE. The trim removed 1 base at V and 6 bases at J, leaving 6 bases unmatched. The CDR3 bases are TGTGCCAGCAGCGTAAACAGCGGGGGGCTGGATACGCAGTATTTT. This encodes CASSVNSGGLDTQYF.

The chain carries TRBV27 and TRBJ2-3; D remains unclear. With 1 base removed from V and 2 bases from J, the gap between germline ends came to 4 bases. The CDR3 extends over 13 amino acids. CDR1 and CDR2 from the germline V gene are MNHEY and SMNVEV (reference sequence). CDR3 residues: CASSLWATDTQYF. As DNA, the CDR3 is TGTGCCAGCAGTTTATGGGCCACAGATACGCAGTATTTT.

This chain joins TRBV6-1 and TRBJ2-7; a weak D match, TRBD1 (5 bases). The CDR3 consists of 13 residues. The V end lost 6 bases, the J end lost 0 bases, and 9 bases lay between the germline ends. CDR1 and CDR2 from the germline V gene are MNHNS and SASEGT. The CDR3 is CASSPRDSYEQYF. DNA for the CDR3: TGTGCCAGCAGCCCCAGGGACTCCTACGAGCAGTACTTC.

This clone was detected only once. The chain employs TRBV4-1 and TRBJ2-7, with 7 bases matching TRBD1. The CDR3 is 15 amino acids. V lost 0 bases and J lost 3; bases outside the gene matches: 5. CDR1 is MGHRA and CDR2 is YSYEKL in the germline V gene. The CDR3 here is CASSQDSQGIYEQYF. The CDR3 coding sequence is TGCGCCAGCAGCCAAGATTCACAGGGGATCTACGAGCAGTACTTC.

This clone came up a few times. V and J are TRBV29-1 and TRBJ2-3, with D maybe TRBD2 (6 bases). V lost 6 bases and J 5 bases, leaving 6 bases between the germline ends. Germline V CDR1 and CDR2: SQVTM, ANQGSEA. This CDR3 region has 10 residues. CDR3 sequence (DNA): TGCAGCGTGGAGGGAGATACGCAGTATTTT. Amino acid sequence: CSVEGDTQYF.

This clone occurred a few times. This chain connects TRBV6-5 to TRBJ1-6; no clear D gene. Trimming pared 5 bases from V and 10 bases from J, leaving 15 bases between. Germline CDR1 and CDR2: MNHEY and SVGAGI. CDR3 length: 14 residues. CDR3 protein: CASSDVDFDSPLHF. Written as DNA, the CDR3 is TGTGCCAGCAGTGACGTGGACTTCGACTCACCCCTCCACTTT.

The gene calls are TRBV7-9 and TRBJ1-2; maybe TRBD1 (5 bases). Deletions cut 3 bases from V and 6 bases from J, with 14 bases between. CDR1 is SEHNR, CDR2 FQNEAQ, per germline (reference sequence). CDR3 length: 14 amino acids. CDR3 nucleotides: TGTGCCAGCAGCTTGGGGCCGGGAGACCATGGCTACACCTTC. This codes for CASSLGPGDHGYTF.